Described below is a single T cell receptor (beta chain) sequence and its context. This record belongs to a study of T cell responses to AZD1222 COVID-19 vaccine. Only in-frame clones appear in the TCRdb table, and some are missing; sequencing was by immunoSEQ multiplex PCR. The table shows around 100,000 clones, with 80% to 90% occurring only once. The sample in question was peripheral blood, obtained on day 0 of AZD1222 vaccination. The TCR sequence derives from an adult in good health.

The CDR3 protein is CAISEITGLGYGYTF. In nucleotides, the CDR3 is TGTGCCATCAGTGAGATCACGGGTTTAGGGTATGGCTACACCTTC. The chain joins TRBV10-3 to TRBJ1-2, with unresolved D. CDR3 length equals 15 residues. Germline V gene sequence: CDR1 ENHRY, CDR2 SYGVKD. V was clipped by 2 bases and J by 5 bases, with 15 bases between them.